A single T cell receptor beta chain is shown here with its context. The entry originates in a study of blood T cell repertoires in COVID-19. About the research overall: Acute and convalescent COVID-19 specimens originated in the United States, Italy and Spain. PBMCs, B-cell-depleted T cells, or T cells provided the cDNA or gDNA that made up the material.

CDR1 and CDR2 from the germline V gene are SGHTA and FQGTGA. CDR3 length equals 17 residues. The V end was cut by 1 base, the J end by 0 bases, with 13 bases between. Authors' methods: Amplification with reference gene primers provided the estimates of nucleated cell counts. Repertoires were generated with immunoSEQ multiplex PCR, while TCRdb's copy carries only in-frame clones and drops some. V, J and clone size were drawn from that table, and D and trimming were deduced from the DNA. This table holds roughly 96,000 clones, about 80% found once. This clonotype was sampled from a man aged 55 to 70 with acute or convalescent COVID-19. The chain links TRBV7-3 to TRBJ2-1; TRBD2 might be the D (6 bases). Sequencing was done on a sample of peripheral blood. CDR3 coding DNA: TGTGCCAGCAGCTTAAGGGAATTAGCGGACTCCTACAATGAGCAGTTCTTC. The encoded protein is CASSLRELADSYNEQFF.